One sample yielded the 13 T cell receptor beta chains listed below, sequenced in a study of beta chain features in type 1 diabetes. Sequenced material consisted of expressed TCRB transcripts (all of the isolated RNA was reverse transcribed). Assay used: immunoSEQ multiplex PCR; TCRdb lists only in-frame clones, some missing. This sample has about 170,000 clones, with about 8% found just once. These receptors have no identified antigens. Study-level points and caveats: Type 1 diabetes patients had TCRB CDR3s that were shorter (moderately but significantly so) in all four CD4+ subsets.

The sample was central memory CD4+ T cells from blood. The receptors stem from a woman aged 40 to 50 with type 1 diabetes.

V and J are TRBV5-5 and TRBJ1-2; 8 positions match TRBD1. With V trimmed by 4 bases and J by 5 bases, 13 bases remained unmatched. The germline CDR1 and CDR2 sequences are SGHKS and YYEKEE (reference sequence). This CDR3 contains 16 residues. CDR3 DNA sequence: TGTGCCAGCAGCCCTAGGTTCGAGACAGGGGAGTATGGCTACACCTTC. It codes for CASSPRFETGEYGYTF.

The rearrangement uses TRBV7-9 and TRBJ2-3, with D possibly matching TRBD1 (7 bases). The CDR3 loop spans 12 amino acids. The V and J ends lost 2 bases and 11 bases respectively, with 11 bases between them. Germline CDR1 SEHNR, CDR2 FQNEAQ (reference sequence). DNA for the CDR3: TGTGCCAGCAGCTTACGGGGGACAGAGCAGTATTTT. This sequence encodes CASSLRGTEQYF.

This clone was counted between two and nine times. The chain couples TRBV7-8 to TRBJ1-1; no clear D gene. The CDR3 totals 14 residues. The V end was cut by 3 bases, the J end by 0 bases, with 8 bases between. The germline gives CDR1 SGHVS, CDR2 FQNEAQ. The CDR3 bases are TGTGCCAGCAGCTTGGGCACTCTGAACACTGAAGCTTTCTTT. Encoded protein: CASSLGTLNTEAFF.

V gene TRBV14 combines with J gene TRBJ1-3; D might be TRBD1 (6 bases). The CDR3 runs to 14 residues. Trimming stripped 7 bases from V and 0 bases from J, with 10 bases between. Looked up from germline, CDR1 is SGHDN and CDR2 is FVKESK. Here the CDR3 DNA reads TGTGCCAGCACAGGGGTTAACTCTGGAAACACCATATATTTT. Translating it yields CASTGVNSGNTIYF.

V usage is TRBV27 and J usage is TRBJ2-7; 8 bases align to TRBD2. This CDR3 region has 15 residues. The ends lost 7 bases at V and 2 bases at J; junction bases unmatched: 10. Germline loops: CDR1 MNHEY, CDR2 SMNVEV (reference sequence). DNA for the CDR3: TGTGCCAGCACCCGAAGAGCGGGAGACACCTACGAGCAGTACTTC. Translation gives CASTRRAGDTYEQYF.

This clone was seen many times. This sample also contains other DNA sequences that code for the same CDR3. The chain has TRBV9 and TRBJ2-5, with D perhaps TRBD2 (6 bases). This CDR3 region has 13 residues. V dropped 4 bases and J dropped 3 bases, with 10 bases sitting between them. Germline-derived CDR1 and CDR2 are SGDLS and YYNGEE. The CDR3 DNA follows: TGTGCCAGCAGCTCCGGGACTGAAGAGACCCAGTACTTC. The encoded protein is CASSSGTEETQYF. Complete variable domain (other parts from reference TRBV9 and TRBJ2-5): DSGVTQTPKHLITATGQRVTLRCSPRSGDLSVYWYQQSLDQGLQFLIQYYNGEERAKGNILERFSAQQFPDLHSELNLSSLELGDSALYFCASSSGTEETQYFGPGTRLLVL.

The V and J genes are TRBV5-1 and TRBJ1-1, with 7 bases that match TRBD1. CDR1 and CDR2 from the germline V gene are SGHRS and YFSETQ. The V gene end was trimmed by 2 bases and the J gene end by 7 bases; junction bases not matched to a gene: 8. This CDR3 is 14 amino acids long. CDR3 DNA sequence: TGCGCCAGCAGCTTTGGGGACAGCCTTCTTGAAGCTTTCTTT. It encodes CASSFGDSLLEAFF.

CDR3 DNA: TGCGCCAGCAGGACAGGGGGCGAGGGTGGCACTGAAGCTTTCTTT. Its translation is CASRTGGEGGTEAFF. The rearrangement uses TRBV5-1 and TRBJ1-1, with 10 bases matching TRBD1. Per germline, CDR1 SGHRS and CDR2 YFSETQ. V shed 5 bases and J 4 bases; nucleotides not matched to a gene: 8. The CDR3 loop spans 15 amino acids.

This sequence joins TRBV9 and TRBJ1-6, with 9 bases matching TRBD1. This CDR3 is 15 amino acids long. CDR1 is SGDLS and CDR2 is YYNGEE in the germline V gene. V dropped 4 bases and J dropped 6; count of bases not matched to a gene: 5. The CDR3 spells CASSSQGASNSPLHF. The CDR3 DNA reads TGTGCCAGCAGCTCACAGGGGGCGAGTAATTCACCCCTCCACTTT. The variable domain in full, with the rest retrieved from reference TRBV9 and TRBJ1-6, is DSGVTQTPKHLITATGQRVTLRCSPRSGDLSVYWYQQSLDQGLQFLIQYYNGEERAKGNILERFSAQQFPDLHSELNLSSLELGDSALYFCASSSQGASNSPLHFGNGTRLTVT.

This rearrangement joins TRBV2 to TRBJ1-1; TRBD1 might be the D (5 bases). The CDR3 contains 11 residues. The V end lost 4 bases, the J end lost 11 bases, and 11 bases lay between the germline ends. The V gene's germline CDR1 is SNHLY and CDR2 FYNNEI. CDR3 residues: CASSGGVYAFF. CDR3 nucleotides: TGTGCCAGCAGTGGGGGGGTCTACGCTTTCTTT.

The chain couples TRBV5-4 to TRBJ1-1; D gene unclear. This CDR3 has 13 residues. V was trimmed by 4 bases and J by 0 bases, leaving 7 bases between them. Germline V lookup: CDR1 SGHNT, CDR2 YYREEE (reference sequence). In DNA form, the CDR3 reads TGTGCCAGCAGCCCGCTAATGAACACTGAAGCTTTCTTT. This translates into CASSPLMNTEAFF.

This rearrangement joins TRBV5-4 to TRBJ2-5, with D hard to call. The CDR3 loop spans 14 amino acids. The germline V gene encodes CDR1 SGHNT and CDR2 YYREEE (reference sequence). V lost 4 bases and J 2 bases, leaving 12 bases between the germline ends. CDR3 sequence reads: CASSLISSQETQYF. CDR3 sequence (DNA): TGTGCCAGCAGCCTGATATCGAGTCAAGAGACCCAGTACTTC.

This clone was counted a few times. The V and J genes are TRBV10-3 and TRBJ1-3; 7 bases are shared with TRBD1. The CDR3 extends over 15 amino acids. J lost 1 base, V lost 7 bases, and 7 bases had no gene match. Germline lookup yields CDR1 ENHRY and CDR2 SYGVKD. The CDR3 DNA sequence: TGTGCCATCAACCCGGGACAGAGTTCTGGAAACACCATATATTTT. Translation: CAINPGQSSGNTIYF.